This TCR beta chain was identified during a study of identical twins. Study-level findings and limits: High-abundance cord blood beta clonotypes had fewer insertions; memory repertoires showed none.

CDR1 is SGHAT, CDR2 FQNNGV, per germline. With 5 bases removed from V and 8 bases from J, the gap between germline ends came to 9 bases. The CDR3 runs to 11 residues. A universal primer site was created by template switching, with the cDNA bearing unique molecular identifiers. TCRdb called the 5' RACE reads again in MiXCR, with one record for every CDR3 protein. The data contain about 520,000 distinct CDR3 sequences, roughly 21% of them singletons. Of note for this clonotype: Antigen unknown.

These same data were also listed under a study on T cells expressing NK-cell markers.

This sequence was found in a woman aged 18-29 years in good health. Sequenced material: CD4+ T cells sorted from blood. V is TRBV11-2 and J is TRBJ1-1, with D unresolved. The CDR3 spells CASSLIREAFF. The CDR3 nucleotides read TGTGCCAGCAGCCTCATCCGAGAAGCTTTCTTT.